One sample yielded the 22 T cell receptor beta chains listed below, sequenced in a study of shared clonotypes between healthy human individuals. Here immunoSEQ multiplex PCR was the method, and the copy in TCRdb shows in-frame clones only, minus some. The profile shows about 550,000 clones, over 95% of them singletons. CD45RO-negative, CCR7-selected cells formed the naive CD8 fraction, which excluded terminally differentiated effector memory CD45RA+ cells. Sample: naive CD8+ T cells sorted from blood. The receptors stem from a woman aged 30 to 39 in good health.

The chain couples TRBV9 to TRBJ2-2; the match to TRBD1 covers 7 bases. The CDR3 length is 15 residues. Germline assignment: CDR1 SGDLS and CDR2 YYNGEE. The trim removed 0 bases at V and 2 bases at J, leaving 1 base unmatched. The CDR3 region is CASSVGDRNTGELFF. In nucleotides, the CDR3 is TGTGCCAGCAGCGTAGGGGACAGAAACACCGGGGAGCTGTTTTTT.

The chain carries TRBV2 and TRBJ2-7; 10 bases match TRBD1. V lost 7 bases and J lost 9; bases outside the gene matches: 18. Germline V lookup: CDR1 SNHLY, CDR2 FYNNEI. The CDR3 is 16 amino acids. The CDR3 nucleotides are TGTGCCAGCATTGGCCGCCTGGGACAGGGGAGGCAGGGGCAGTACTTC. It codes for CASIGRLGQGRQGQYF.

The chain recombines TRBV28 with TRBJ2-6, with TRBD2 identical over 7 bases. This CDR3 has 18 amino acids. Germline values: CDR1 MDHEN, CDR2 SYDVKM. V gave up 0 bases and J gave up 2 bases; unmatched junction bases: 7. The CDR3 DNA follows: TGTGCCAGCAGTTTATGGGGGAGGGCAGGGCCTGGGGCCAACGTCCTGACTTTC. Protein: CASSLWGRAGPGANVLTF.

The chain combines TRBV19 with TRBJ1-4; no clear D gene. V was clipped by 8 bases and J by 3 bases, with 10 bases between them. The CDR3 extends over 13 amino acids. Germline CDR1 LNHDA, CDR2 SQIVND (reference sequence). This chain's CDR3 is CASYGAPNEKLFF. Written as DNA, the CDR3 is TGTGCCAGTTACGGTGCCCCTAATGAAAAACTGTTTTTT.

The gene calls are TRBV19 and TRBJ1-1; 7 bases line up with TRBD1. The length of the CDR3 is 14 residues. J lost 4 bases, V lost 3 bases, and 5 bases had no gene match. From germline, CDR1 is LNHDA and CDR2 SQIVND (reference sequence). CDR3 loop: CASSMTQGFTEAFF. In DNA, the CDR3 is TGTGCCAGTAGTATGACACAGGGGTTCACTGAAGCTTTCTTT. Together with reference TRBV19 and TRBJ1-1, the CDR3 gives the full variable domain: DGGITQSPKYLFRKEGQNVTLSCEQNLNHDAMYWYRQDPGQGLRLIYYSQIVNDFQKGDIAEGYSVSREKKESFPLTVTSAQKNPTAFYLCASSMTQGFTEAFFGQGTRLTVV.

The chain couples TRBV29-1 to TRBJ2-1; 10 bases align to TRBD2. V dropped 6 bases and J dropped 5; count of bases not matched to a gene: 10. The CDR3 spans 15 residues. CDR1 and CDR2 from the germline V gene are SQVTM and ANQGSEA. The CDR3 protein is CSVTDPSGSNNEQFF. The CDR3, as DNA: TGCAGCGTCACTGACCCTAGCGGGAGTAACAATGAGCAGTTCTTC.

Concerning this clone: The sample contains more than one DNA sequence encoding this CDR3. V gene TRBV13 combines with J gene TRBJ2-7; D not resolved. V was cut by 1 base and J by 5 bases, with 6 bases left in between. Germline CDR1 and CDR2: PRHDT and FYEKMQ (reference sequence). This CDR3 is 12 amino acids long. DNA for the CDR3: TGTGCCAGCAGCTTAGATCGACACGAGCAGTACTTC. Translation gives CASSLDRHEQYF.

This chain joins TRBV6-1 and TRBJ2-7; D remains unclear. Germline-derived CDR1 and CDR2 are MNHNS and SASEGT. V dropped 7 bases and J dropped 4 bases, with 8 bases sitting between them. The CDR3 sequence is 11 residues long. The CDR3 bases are TGTGCCAGCATGGACCAATACGAGCAGTACTTC. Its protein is CASMDQYEQYF.

As DNA, the CDR3 is TGTGCCAGCAGTCCCTACGCGGGGGGCACAGATACGCAGTATTTT. This sequence encodes CASSPYAGGTDTQYF. The chain links TRBV28 to TRBJ2-3, with TRBD2 matching 7 bases. CDR1 MDHEN and CDR2 SYDVKM come from the germline V gene. V lost 5 bases and J lost 1; bases outside the gene matches: 6. The CDR3 is 15 residues long.

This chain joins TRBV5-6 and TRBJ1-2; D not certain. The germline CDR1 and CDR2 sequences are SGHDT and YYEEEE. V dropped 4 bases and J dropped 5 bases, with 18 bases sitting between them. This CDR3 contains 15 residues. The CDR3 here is CASSPSLGNTYGYTF. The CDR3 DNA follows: TGTGCCAGCAGCCCGAGCCTGGGAAATACTTATGGCTACACCTTC.

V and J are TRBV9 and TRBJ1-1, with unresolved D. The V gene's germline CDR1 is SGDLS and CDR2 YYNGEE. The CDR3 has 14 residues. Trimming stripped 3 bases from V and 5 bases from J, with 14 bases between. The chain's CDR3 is CASSGSKGRTEAFF. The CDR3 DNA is TGTGCCAGCAGCGGGAGCAAAGGACGGACTGAAGCTTTCTTT.

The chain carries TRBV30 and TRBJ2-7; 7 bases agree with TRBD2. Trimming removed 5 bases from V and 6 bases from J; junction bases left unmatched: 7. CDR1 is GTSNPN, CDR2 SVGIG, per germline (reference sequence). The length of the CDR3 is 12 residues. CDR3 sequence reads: CAWGTTGPEQYF. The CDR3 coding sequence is TGTGCCTGGGGGACTACCGGACCCGAGCAGTACTTC.

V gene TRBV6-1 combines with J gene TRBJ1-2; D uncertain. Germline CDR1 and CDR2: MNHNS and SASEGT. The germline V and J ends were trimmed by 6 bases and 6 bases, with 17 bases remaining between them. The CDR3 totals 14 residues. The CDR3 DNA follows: TGTGCCAGCAGAGCACATGGCGGGGTGGATGGCTACACCTTC. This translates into CASRAHGGVDGYTF.

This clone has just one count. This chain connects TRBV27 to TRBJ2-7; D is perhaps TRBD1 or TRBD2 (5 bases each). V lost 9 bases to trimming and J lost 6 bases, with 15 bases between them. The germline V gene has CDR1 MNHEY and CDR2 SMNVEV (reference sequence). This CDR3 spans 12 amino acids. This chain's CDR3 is CASSVGVGEQYF. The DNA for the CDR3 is TGTGCCAGTAGTGTGGGGGTAGGCGAGCAGTACTTC.

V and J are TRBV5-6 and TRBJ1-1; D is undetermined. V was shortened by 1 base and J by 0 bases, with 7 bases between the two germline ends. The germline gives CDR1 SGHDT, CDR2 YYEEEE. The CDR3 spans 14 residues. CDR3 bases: TGTGCCAGCAGCTTGTCGACGGTGAACACTGAAGCTTTCTTT. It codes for CASSLSTVNTEAFF.

In DNA, the CDR3 is TGTGCCAGCAGCTTGGGACTCCAATACAATGAGCAGTTCTTC. Translated, it gives CASSLGLQYNEQFF. The chain recombines TRBV5-6 with TRBJ2-1; D is unresolved. V was trimmed by 0 bases and J by 4 bases, leaving 8 bases between them. The CDR3 has 14 residues. Germline CDR1 SGHDT, CDR2 YYEEEE.

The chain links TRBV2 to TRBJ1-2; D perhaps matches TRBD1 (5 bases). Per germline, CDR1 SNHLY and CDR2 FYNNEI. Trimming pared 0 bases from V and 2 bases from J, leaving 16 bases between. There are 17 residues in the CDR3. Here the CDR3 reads CASSEAGRTPDNYGYTF. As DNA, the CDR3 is TGTGCCAGCAGTGAAGCGGGGCGGACACCCGACAACTATGGCTACACCTTC.

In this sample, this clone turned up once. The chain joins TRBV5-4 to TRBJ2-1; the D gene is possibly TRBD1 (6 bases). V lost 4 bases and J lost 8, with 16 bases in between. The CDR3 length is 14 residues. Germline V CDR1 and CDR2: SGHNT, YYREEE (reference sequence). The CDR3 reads CASSHYTGNDEQFF. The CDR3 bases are TGTGCCAGCAGCCACTATACAGGGAACGATGAGCAGTTCTTC.

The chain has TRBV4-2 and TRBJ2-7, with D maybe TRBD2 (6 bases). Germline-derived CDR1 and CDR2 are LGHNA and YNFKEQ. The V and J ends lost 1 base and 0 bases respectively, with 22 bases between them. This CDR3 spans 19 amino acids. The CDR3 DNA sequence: TGTGCCAGCAGCCAAGCTCACCTCGTGGTGGAGGGTTTCTCCTACGAGCAGTACTTC. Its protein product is CASSQAHLVVEGFSYEQYF.

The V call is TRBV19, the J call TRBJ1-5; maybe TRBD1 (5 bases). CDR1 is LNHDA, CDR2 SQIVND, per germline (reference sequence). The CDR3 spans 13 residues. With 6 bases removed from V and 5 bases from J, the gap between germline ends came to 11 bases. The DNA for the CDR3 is TGTGCCAGTAGCTCCGGGGACCATCAGCCCCAGCATTTT. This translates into CASSSGDHQPQHF.

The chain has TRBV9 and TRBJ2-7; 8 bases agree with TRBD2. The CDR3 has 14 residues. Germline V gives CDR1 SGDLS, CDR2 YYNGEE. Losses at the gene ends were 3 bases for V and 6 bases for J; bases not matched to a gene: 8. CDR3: CASSAAGLGGEQYF. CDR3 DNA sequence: TGTGCCAGCAGCGCGGCGGGACTAGGCGGCGAGCAGTACTTC.

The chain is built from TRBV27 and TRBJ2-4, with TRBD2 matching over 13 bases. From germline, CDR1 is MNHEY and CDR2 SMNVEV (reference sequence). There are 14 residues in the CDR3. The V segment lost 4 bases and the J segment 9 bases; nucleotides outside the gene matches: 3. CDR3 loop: CASSYTSGRVIQYF. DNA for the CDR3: TGTGCCAGCAGTTACACTAGCGGGAGGGTCATTCAGTACTTC.